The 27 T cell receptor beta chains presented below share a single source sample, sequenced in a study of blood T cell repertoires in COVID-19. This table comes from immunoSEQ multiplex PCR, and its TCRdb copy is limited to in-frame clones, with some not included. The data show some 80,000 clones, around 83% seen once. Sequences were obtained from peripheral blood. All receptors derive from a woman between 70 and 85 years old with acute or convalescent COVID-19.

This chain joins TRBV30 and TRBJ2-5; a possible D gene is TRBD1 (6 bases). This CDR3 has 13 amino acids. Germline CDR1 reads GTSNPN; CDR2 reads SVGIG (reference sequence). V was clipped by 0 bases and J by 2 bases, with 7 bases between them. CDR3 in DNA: TGTGCCTGGAGTGTAGGGGGACAAGAGACCCAGTACTTC. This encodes CAWSVGGQETQYF.

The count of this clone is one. CDR3 coding DNA: TGTGCCAGCAGCGCGGGACAGAGCCTAAACACTGAAGCTTTCTTT. Translating it yields CASSAGQSLNTEAFF. The chain recombines TRBV7-2 with TRBJ1-1; 7 nucleotides agree with TRBD1. The CDR3 extends over 15 amino acids. CDR1 SGHTA and CDR2 FQGNSA come from the germline V gene. After removal of 5 bases from V and 2 bases from J, the junction contained 8 bases not matched to a gene.

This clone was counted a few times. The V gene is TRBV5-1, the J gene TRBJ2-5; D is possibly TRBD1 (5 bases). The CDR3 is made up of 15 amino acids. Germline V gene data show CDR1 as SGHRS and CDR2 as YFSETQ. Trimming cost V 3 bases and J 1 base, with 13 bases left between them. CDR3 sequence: CASSYFGQIQETQYF. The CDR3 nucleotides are TGCGCCAGCAGCTATTTCGGACAAATCCAAGAGACCCAGTACTTC.

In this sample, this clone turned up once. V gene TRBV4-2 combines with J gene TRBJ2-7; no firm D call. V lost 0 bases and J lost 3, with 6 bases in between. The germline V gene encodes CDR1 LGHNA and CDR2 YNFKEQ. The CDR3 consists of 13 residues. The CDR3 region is CASSQELHYEQYF. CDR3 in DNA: TGTGCCAGCAGCCAAGAACTACACTACGAGCAGTACTTC.

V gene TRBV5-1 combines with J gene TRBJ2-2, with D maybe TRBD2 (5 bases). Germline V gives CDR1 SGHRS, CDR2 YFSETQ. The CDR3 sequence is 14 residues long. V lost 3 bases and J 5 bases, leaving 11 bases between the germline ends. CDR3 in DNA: TGCGCCAGCAGCTCGCGGGTAGGGACCGGGGAGCTGTTTTTT. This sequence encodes CASSSRVGTGELFF.

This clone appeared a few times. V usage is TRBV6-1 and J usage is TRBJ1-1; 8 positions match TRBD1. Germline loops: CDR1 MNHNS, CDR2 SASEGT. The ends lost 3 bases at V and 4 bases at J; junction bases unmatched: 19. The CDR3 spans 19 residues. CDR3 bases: TGTGCCAGCAGTGAGGGGAAAGGACAGGGTGTAACGAGGTCCACTGAAGCTTTCTTT. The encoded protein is CASSEGKGQGVTRSTEAFF.

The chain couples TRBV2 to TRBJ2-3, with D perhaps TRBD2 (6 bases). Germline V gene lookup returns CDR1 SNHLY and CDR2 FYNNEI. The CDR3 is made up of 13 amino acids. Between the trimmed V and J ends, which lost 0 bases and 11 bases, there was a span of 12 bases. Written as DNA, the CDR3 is TGTGCCAGCAGTGAAGCCGGGGGAGGAGTGCAGTATTTT. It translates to CASSEAGGGVQYF.

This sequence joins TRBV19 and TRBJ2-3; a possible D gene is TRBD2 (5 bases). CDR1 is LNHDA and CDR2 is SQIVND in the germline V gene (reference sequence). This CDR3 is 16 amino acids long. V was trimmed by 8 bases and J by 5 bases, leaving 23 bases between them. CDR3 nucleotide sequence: TGTGCCAGTCAGGTAGCCGGAGGATCCCTCCGAGATACGCAGTATTTT. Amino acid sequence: CASQVAGGSLRDTQYF.

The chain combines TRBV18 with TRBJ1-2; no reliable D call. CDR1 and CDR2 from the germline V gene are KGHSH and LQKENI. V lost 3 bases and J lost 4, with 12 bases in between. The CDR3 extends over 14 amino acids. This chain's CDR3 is CASSPTGIVYGYTF. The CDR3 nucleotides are TGTGCCAGCTCACCTACCGGGATTGTCTATGGCTACACCTTC. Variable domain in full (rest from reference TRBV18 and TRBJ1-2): NAGVMQNPRHLVRRRGQEARLRCSPMKGHSHVYWYRQLPEEGLKFMVYLQKENIIDESGMPKERFSAEFPKEGPSILRIQQVVRGDSAAYFCASSPTGIVYGYTFGSGTRLTVV.

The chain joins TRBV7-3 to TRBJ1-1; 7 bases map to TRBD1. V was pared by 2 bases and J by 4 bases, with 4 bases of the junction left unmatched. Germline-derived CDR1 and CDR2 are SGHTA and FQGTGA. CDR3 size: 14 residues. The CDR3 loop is CASSLQGGVTEAFF. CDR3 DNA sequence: TGTGCCAGCAGCTTACAGGGGGGAGTCACTGAAGCTTTCTTT. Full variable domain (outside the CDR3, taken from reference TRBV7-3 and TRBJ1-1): GAGVSQTPSNKVTEKGKYVELRCDPISGHTALYWYRQSLGQGPEFLIYFQGTGAADDSGLPNDRFFAVRPEGSVSTLKIQRTERGDSAVYLCASSLQGGVTEAFFGQGTRLTVV.

The CDR3 sequence is CASSPTRDTGIQYF. CDR3 nucleotides: TGTGCCAGCAGCCCCACTCGGGATACAGGGATTCAGTACTTC. The gene calls are TRBV7-3 and TRBJ2-5, with a possible D match to TRBD1 (6 bases). V gave up 5 bases and J gave up 11 bases, with 21 bases separating them. The CDR3 covers 14 residues. From germline, CDR1 is SGHTA and CDR2 FQGTGA.

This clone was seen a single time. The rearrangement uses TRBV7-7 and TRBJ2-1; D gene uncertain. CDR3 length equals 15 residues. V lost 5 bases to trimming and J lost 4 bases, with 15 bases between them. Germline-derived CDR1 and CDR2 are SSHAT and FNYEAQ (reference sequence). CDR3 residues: CASSLAPSNYNEQFF. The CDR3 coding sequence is TGTGCCAGCAGCCTGGCCCCTTCCAATTACAATGAGCAGTTCTTC.

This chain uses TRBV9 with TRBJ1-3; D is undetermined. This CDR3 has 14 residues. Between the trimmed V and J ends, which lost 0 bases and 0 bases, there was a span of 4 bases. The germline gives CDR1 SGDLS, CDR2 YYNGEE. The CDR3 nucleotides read TGTGCCAGCAGCGTAGTAGACTCTGGAAACACCATATATTTT. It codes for CASSVVDSGNTIYF.

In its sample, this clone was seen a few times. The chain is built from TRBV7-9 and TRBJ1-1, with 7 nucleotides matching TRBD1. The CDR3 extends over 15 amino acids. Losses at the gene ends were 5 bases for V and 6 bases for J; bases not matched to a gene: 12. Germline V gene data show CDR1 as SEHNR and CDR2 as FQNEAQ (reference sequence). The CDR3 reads CASSTTGAAASEAFF. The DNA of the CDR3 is TGTGCCAGCAGCACTACAGGGGCGGCAGCTTCTGAAGCTTTCTTT. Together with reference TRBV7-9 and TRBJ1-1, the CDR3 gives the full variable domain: DTGVSQNPRHKITKRGQNVTFRCDPISEHNRLYWYRQTLGQGPEFLTYFQNEAQLEKSRLLSDRFSAERPKGSFSTLEIQRTEQGDSAMYLCASSTTGAAASEAFFGQGTRLTVV.

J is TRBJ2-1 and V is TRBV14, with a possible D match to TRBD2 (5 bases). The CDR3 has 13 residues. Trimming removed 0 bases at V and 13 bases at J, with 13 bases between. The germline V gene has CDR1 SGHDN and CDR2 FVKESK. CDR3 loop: CASSQELETLQFF. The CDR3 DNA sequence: TGTGCCAGCAGCCAAGAACTAGAGACTCTCCAGTTCTTC.

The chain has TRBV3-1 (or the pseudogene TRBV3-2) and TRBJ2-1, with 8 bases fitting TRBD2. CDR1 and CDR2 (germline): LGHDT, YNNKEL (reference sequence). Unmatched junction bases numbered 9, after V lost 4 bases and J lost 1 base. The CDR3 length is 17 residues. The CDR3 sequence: CASSRGSGGGSYNEQFF. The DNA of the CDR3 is TGTGCCAGCAGCCGAGGCTCCGGGGGGGGTTCCTACAATGAGCAGTTCTTC.

The CDR3 nucleotides read TGTGCCAGCAGTACCGGGACAGCGATTAACACTGAAGCTTTCTTT. The encoded protein is CASSTGTAINTEAFF. V and J are TRBV6-5 and TRBJ1-1, with 7 bases aligning to TRBD1. This CDR3 comprises 15 residues. CDR1 is MNHEY, CDR2 SVGAGI, per germline. The trim removed 5 bases at V and 2 bases at J, leaving 8 bases unmatched.

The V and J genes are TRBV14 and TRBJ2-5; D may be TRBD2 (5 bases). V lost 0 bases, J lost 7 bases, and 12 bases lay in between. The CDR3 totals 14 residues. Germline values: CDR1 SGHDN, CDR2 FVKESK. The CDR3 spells CASSQEVNAGTQYF. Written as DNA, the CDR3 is TGTGCCAGCAGCCAAGAGGTGAATGCGGGGACCCAGTACTTC.

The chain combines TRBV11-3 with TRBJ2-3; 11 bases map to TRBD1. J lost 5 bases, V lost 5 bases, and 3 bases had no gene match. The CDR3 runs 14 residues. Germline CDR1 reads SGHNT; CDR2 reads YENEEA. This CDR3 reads CASSRTGGRDTQYF. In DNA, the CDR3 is TGTGCCAGCAGCCGGACAGGGGGCAGAGATACGCAGTATTTT.

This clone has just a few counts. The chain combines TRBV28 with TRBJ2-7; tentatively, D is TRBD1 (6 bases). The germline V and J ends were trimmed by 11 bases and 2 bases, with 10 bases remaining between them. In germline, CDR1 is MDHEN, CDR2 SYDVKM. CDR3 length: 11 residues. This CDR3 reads CAVQGPYEQYF. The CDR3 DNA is TGTGCCGTACAGGGCCCCTACGAGCAGTACTTC.

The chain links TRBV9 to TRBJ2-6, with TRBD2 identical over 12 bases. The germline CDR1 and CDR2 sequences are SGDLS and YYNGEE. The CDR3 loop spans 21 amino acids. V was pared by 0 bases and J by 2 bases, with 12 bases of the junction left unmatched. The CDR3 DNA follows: TGTGCCAGCAGCGTAGGACTAGCGGGAGAAAGGGCTTTAGCTGGGGCCAACGTCCTGACTTTC. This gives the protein CASSVGLAGERALAGANVLTF. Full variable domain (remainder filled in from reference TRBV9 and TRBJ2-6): DSGVTQTPKHLITATGQRVTLRCSPRSGDLSVYWYQQSLDQGLQFLIQYYNGEERAKGNILERFSAQQFPDLHSELNLSSLELGDSALYFCASSVGLAGERALAGANVLTFGAGSRLTVL.

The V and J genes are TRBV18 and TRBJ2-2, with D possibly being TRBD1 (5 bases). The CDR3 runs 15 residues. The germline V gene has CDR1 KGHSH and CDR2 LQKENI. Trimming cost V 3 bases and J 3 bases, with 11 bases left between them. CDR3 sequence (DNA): TGTGCCAGCTCACCTCAACAGGTCGACACCGGGGAGCTGTTTTTT. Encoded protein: CASSPQQVDTGELFF.

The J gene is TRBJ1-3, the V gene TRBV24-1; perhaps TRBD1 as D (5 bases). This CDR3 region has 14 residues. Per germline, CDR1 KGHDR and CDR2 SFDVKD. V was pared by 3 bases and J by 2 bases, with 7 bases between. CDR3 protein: CATSDPGAGNTIYF. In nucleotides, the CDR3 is TGTGCCACCAGTGATCCGGGGGCTGGAAACACCATATATTTT.

The CDR3 bases are TGTGCCACCAGCAGAGGCGGACAGGGTGTTCAGCCCCAGCATTTT. This sequence encodes CATSRGGQGVQPQHF. The chain carries TRBV15 and TRBJ1-5; 8 bases fit TRBD1. Trimming at V came to 1 base and at J to 6 bases, leaving 5 bases not matched to a gene. The CDR3 extends over 15 amino acids. Germline CDR1 reads LNHNV; CDR2 reads YYDKDF (reference sequence). Supplemented by reference TRBV15 and TRBJ1-5, the full variable domain reads DAMVIQNPRYQVTQFGKPVTLSCSQTLNHNVMYWYQQKSSQAPKLLFHYYDKDFNNEADTPDNFQSRRPNTSFCFLDIRSPGLGDTAMYLCATSRGGQGVQPQHFGDGTRLSIL.

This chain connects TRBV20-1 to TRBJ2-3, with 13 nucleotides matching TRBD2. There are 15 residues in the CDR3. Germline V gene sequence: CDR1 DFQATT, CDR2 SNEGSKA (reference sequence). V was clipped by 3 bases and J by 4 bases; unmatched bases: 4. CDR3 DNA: TGCAGTGCTAGTCCCACTAGCGGGAGGGCAGATACGCAGTATTTT. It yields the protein CSASPTSGRADTQYF.

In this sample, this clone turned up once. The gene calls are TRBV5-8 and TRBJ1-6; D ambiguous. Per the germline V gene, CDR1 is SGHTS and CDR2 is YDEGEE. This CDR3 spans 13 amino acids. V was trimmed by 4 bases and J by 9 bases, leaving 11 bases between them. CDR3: CASSTHDSSPLHF. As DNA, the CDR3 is TGTGCCAGCAGCACCCACGACTCTTCACCCCTCCACTTT.

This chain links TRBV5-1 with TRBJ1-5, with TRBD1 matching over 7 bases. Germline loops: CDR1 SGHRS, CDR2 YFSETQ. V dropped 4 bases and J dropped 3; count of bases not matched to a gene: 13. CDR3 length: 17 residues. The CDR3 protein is CASSTLYRGLFNQPQHF. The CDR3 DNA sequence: TGCGCCAGCAGCACGCTCTACAGGGGCCTCTTCAATCAGCCCCAGCATTTT.